Shown below are 7 T cell receptor beta chains from a single sample sequenced in a study of shared clonotypes between healthy human individuals. This table comes from immunoSEQ multiplex PCR, and its TCRdb copy is limited to in-frame clones, with some not included. The sample lists about 1.1 million clones, around three quarters seen once, with roughly 0.9% in the top ten. The sequenced sample was memory CD4+ T cells from PBMCs. The subset: CD45RA-negative fraction. These TCRs come from a man between 18 and 35 years old in good health. Some clones in this sample may be carry-over from other donors' samples.

This clone is a singleton in its sample. This sequence joins TRBV6-1 and TRBJ2-7; TRBD1 is a possible D gene (6 bases). Germline CDR1 reads MNHNS; CDR2 reads SASEGT. Deletions cut 5 bases from V and 4 bases from J, with 18 bases between. This CDR3 is 15 amino acids long. CDR3 nucleotides: TGTGCCAGCAGTCTATCACAGGGACCTATTTACGAGCAGTACTTC. Its translation: CASSLSQGPIYEQYF.

CDR3 region: CASSPDWGGETQYF. CDR3 sequence (DNA): TGTGCCAGTTCACCGGACTGGGGGGGGGAGACCCAGTACTTC. V is TRBV25-1 and J is TRBJ2-5; 7 positions match TRBD2. Germline V lookup: CDR1 MGHDK, CDR2 SYGVNS. The CDR3 totals 14 residues. J was trimmed by 5 bases and V by 9 bases; bases with no gene match: 12.

A note on this clone: The sample carries other DNA sequences with the same CDR3. The chain recombines TRBV7-2 with TRBJ2-5, with no clear D. Trimming took 2 bases from V and 5 from J, leaving 9 bases between them. This CDR3 is 13 amino acids long. Germline CDR1 and CDR2: SGHTA and FQGNSA. In DNA form, the CDR3 reads TGTGCCAGCAGCTTAAGACCGTTGGAGACCCAGTACTTC. It specifies CASSLRPLETQYF.

The CDR3 sequence: CASRDSGTEAFF. The CDR3 DNA sequence: TGTGCCAGCAGGGACAGTGGGACTGAAGCTTTCTTT. This chain links TRBV2 with TRBJ1-1, with D possibly TRBD1 on 6 matching bases. The CDR3 covers 12 residues. Germline V lookup: CDR1 SNHLY, CDR2 FYNNEI. The ends were cut back, 6 bases at V and 5 bases at J, with 10 bases in the middle.

This rearrangement joins TRBV28 to TRBJ1-1; D is uncertain. The CDR3 length is 12 residues. Germline CDR1 and CDR2: MDHEN and SYDVKM. V was cut by 4 bases and J by 9 bases, with 12 bases left in between. The DNA of the CDR3 is TGTGCCAGCAGTTCCGGTGTGGGGAAAGCTTTCTTT. The encoded protein is CASSSGVGKAFF.

This clone was seen more than once but under ten times. V is TRBV7-3 and J is TRBJ2-1; 7 positions match TRBD2. This CDR3 contains 15 residues. The ends lost 3 bases at V and 2 bases at J; junction bases unmatched: 4. In germline, CDR1 is SGHTA, CDR2 FQGTGA. CDR3 sequence: CASSFVGGTYNEQFF. CDR3 nucleotide sequence: TGTGCCAGCAGCTTCGTGGGAGGGACCTACAATGAGCAGTTCTTC.

J is TRBJ2-2 and V is TRBV4-2; 10 positions match TRBD2. This CDR3 has 18 amino acids. Per the germline V gene, CDR1 is LGHNA and CDR2 is YNFKEQ. V was clipped by 5 bases and J by 6 bases; unmatched bases: 15. The CDR3 region has the DNA TGTGCCAGCAGCTACGTATGGTTCACTAGCGGGACAGCCGGGGAGCTGTTTTTT. This sequence encodes CASSYVWFTSGTAGELFF.